This record concerns one T cell receptor (beta chain) sequence. Its antigen is undetermined. Using RNA template, CDR3s of TCR alpha and beta were amplified with iRepertoire arm-PCR. MiXCR, run by TCRdb on the multiplex PCR reads, gives a single entry per CDR3 protein. The sample shows 5,000 to 7,000 distinct CDR3 sequences, around two fifths of them seen only once. The germline gives CDR1 MNHEY, CDR2 SMNVEV (reference sequence). V was clipped by 4 bases and J by 9 bases, with 18 bases between them. This CDR3 is built from 14 residues. These data belong to a study of glioma-infiltrating T cells. The study, taken as a whole, reports: Non-neoplastic patients had below-expected tissue-blood divergence, while all gliomas exceeded expectation.

Input material: glioma tissue, nonneoplastic brain tissue, or PBMCs (not recorded which). The source is a human donor with low-grade glioma or glioblastoma, undergoing nonglioma brain surgery, or in good health (not recorded which). This rearrangement joins TRBV27 to TRBJ1-1; D possibly corresponds to TRBD1 (6 bases). This chain's CDR3 is CASSSHGGAGKAFF. The CDR3 DNA reads TGTGCCAGCAGTTCCCACGGGGGGGCAGGGAAAGCTTTCTTT.